Listed here are 12 T cell receptor beta chains from one sample, sequenced in a study of regulatory T cells in long-lasting Graves disease. Time point specified: persistent/refractory GD, antithyroid drugs over 5 years with positive TRAb. PBMC RNA was the source of the TCR library. Through Arm-PCR of CDR3 regions and iRepertoire HTBI primers, TCR beta libraries were built. TCRdb reprocessed the multiplex PCR reads with MiXCR, giving one entry per CDR3 protein. Here the sample spans about 400,000 distinct CDR3 sequences, about 20% being singletons. The sequences come from peripheral blood mononuclear cells (PBMCs), collected when the disease was refractory, from a patient treated with antithyroid drugs. The source of these receptors is a female donor with Graves disease.

V usage is TRBV7-8 and J usage is TRBJ2-2, with D hard to call. Germline-derived CDR1 and CDR2 are SGHVS and FQNEAQ. V was pared by 5 bases and J by 1 base, with 8 bases between. CDR3 length: 14 amino acids. The CDR3 here is CASSPDGNTGELFF. CDR3 in DNA: TGTGCCAGCAGCCCCGACGGGAACACCGGGGAGCTGTTTTTT.

Turning to this clonotype: The CDR3 end shows no conserved phenylalanine or tryptophan, and so a read error is likely. The chain is built from TRBV7-2 and TRBJ1-5; D is unresolved. V was shortened by 5 bases and J by 3 bases, with 5 bases between the two germline ends. The length of the CDR3 is 12 residues. Germline assignment: CDR1 SGHTA and CDR2 FQGNSA. The CDR3 is CASSPSNQPQHL. CDR3 nucleotides: TGTGCCAGCAGCCCGTCCAATCAGCCCCAGCATCTT.

This clonotype was picked up many times. The chain uses TRBV18 and TRBJ2-7; 7 nucleotides line up with TRBD1. Germline V gene sequence: CDR1 KGHSH, CDR2 LQKENI. The V segment lost 6 bases and the J segment 0 bases; nucleotides outside the gene matches: 2. The CDR3 contains 13 residues. The CDR3 DNA is TGTGCCAGCTCGGACAGGAACTCCTACGAGCAGTACTTC. Translated: CASSDRNSYEQYF.

This clonotype was counted many times. The rearrangement uses TRBV27 and TRBJ1-2; no reliable D call. Looked up from germline, CDR1 is MNHEY and CDR2 is SMNVEV (reference sequence). The CDR3 sequence is 15 residues long. V was shortened by 0 bases and J by 8 bases, with 16 bases between the two germline ends. In nucleotides, the CDR3 is TGTGCCAGCAGTTTATCGGGCGATCTTTACGTCGGCTACACCTTC. It yields the protein CASSLSGDLYVGYTF.

This clonotype was counted ten times or more. This chain joins TRBV20-1 and TRBJ2-5; D gene ambiguous. CDR3 size: 11 residues. Germline CDR1 and CDR2: DFQATT and SNEGSKA (reference sequence). V was cut by 8 bases and J by 5 bases, with 12 bases left in between. The CDR3 DNA reads TGCAGTTCCCAGGACGGGGAGACCCAGTACTTC. Its translation: CSSQDGETQYF.

This clonotype appeared many times. CDR3 nucleotides: TGCAGTGCTAGAGATAGGGCCGGCGGCTCCTACGAGCAGTACTTC. Translating gives CSARDRAGGSYEQYF. The chain carries TRBV20-1 and TRBJ2-7; D call uncertain. Trimming removed 0 bases at V and 0 bases at J, with 12 bases between. This CDR3 is 15 amino acids long. CDR1 and CDR2 from the germline V gene are DFQATT and SNEGSKA (reference sequence).

This clonotype occurred many times. The rearrangement links TRBV30 to TRBJ2-2; D not resolved. Germline CDR1 GTSNPN, CDR2 SVGIG (reference sequence). This CDR3 has 13 amino acids. Between the trimmed V and J ends, which lost 3 bases and 6 bases, there was a span of 11 bases. The CDR3 here is CAWRMLSAGELFF. CDR3 bases: TGTGCCTGGAGGATGCTATCCGCCGGGGAGCTGTTTTTT. Based on the CDR3 plus reference TRBV30 and TRBJ2-2, the full variable domain is SQTIHQWPATLVQPVGSPLSLECTVEGTSNPNLYWYRQAAGRGLQLLFYSVGIGQISSEVPQNLSASRPQDRQFILSSKKLLLSDSGFYLCAWRMLSAGELFFGEGSRLTVL.

This clonotype was detected many times. V usage is TRBV12-5 and J usage is TRBJ2-5; D is possibly TRBD2 (6 bases). There are 13 residues in the CDR3. The V gene lost 6 bases and the J gene lost 4 bases, with 12 bases spanning the gap. The V gene's germline CDR1 is LGHNT and CDR2 FRNRAP. As DNA, the CDR3 is TGTGCTAGTGGCGTGACGGGGGTAGAGACCCAGTACTTC. Translated, it gives CASGVTGVETQYF.

CDR3 sequence reads: CASSQGSSNTEAFF. The CDR3, as DNA: TGCGCCAGCAGCCAAGGGTCTTCGAACACTGAAGCTTTCTTT. The chain recombines TRBV4-1 with TRBJ1-1; D gene unclear. This CDR3 comprises 14 residues. Germline values: CDR1 MGHRA, CDR2 YSYEKL. V was trimmed by 1 base and J by 1 base, leaving 7 bases between them.

In regard to this clonotype: Given the absence of the conserved phenylalanine or tryptophan at the CDR3 end, a read error is likely. The DNA is left out, because the CDR3 cannot be placed on it with certainty; the CDR3 is given as TCRdb lists it. The chain is built from TRBV24-1 and TRBJ1-4; the table names TRBD1, a call not compared with the DNA. The CDR3 spans 13 amino acids, including both terminal residues. Germline CDR1 KGHDR, CDR2 SFDVKD. CDR3 region: CATSDLHHPTGAI.

The chain carries TRBV25-1 and TRBJ1-2, with D uncertain. Germline CDR1 MGHDK, CDR2 SYGVNS. This CDR3 region has 16 residues. Trimming cost V 2 bases and J 3 bases, with 16 bases left between them. CDR3 protein: CASSERHSSLYYGYTF. As DNA, the CDR3 is TGTGCCAGCAGTGAACGGCACTCGAGCCTATACTATGGCTACACCTTC.

This clonotype was detected only a few times. V gene TRBV19 combines with J gene TRBJ1-1; 7 positions match TRBD1. The germline gives CDR1 LNHDA, CDR2 SQIVND (reference sequence). The CDR3 contains 15 residues. V gave up 5 bases and J gave up 2 bases; unmatched junction bases: 8. This CDR3 reads CASSFSGTANTEAFF. CDR3 bases: TGTGCCAGTAGTTTCTCCGGGACAGCAAACACTGAAGCTTTCTTT.